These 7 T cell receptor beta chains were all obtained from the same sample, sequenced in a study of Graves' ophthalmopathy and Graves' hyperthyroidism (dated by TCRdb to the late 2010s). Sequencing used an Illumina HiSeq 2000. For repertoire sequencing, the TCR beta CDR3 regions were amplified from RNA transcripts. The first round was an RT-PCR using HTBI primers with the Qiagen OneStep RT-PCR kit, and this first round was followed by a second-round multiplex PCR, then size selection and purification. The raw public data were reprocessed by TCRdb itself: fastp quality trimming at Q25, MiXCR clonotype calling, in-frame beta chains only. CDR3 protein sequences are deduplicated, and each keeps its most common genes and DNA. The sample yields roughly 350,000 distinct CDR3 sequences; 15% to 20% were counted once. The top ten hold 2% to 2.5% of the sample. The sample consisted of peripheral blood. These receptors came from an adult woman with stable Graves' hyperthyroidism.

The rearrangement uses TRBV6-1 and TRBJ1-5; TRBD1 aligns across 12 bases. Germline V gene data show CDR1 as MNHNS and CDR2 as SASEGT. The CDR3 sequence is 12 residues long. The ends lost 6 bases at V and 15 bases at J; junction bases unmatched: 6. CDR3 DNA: TGTGCCAGCAGGGGACAGGGGGCGAGTAGGCATTTT. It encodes CASRGQGASRHF.

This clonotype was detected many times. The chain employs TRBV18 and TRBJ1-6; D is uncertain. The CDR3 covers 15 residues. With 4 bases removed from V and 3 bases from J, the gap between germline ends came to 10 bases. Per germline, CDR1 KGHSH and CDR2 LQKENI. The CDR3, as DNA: TGTGCCAGCTCACTACAAGCCTTCTATAATTCACCCCTCCACTTT. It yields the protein CASSLQAFYNSPLHF. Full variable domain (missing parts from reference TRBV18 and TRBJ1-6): NAGVMQNPRHLVRRRGQEARLRCSPMKGHSHVYWYRQLPEEGLKFMVYLQKENIIDESGMPKERFSAEFPKEGPSILRIQQVVRGDSAAYFCASSLQAFYNSPLHFGNGTRLTVT.

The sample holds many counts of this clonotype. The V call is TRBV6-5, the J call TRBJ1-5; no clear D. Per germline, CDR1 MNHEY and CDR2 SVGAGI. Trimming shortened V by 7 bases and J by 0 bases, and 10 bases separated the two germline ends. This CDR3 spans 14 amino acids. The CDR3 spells CASTPTYSNQPQHF. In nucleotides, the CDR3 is TGTGCCAGCACCCCTACCTATAGCAATCAGCCCCAGCATTTT.

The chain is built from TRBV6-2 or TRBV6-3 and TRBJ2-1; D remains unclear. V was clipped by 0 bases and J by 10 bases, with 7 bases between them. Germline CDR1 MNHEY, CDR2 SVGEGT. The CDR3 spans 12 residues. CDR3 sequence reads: CASSYSEEEQFF. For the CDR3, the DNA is TGTGCCAGCAGTTACTCAGAGGAGGAGCAGTTCTTC.

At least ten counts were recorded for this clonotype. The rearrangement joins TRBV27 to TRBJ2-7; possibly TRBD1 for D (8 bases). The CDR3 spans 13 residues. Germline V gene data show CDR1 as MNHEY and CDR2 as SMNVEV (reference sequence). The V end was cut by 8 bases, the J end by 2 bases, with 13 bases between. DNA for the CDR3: TGTGCCAGCGCCACAGGGGGGGCCTACGAGCAGTACTTC. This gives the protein CASATGGAYEQYF.

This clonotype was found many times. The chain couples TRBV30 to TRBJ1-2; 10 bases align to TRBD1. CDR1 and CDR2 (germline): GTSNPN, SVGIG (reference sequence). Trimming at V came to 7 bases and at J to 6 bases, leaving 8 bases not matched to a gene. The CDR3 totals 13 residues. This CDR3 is CASTGTGVNGYTF. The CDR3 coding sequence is TGTGCCTCTACCGGGACAGGGGTGAATGGCTACACCTTC.

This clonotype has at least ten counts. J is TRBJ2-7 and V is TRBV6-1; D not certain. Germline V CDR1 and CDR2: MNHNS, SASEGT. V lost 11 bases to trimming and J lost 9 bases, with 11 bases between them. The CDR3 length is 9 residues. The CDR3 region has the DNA TGTGCCCCTCCCCCGGTGCAGTACTTC. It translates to CAPPPVQYF.